These T cell receptor beta chains were read from a single sample in a study of blood T cell repertoires in COVID-19. The protocol was immunoSEQ multiplex PCR, while the TCRdb copy is restricted to in-frame clones and leaves out a portion. The sample has 91,000 or so clones, just over 85% seen once; the top ten hold over 10%. Sequences were obtained from peripheral blood. The receptors derive from a woman in her sixties or seventies in a cohort sampled during active or convalescent COVID-19. The CDR3 runs from the conserved cysteine through the conserved F or W. A D gene is named only where the DNA matches it firmly. The size entry is marked missing in some rows and otherwise reads once, few, many or a size class.

cdr3_nt cdr3_aa clone_size j_call d_call v_call
TGTGCCAGCAGCCGGGACAGGCTAGAAGAGACCCAGTACTTC CASSRDRLEETQYF NA TRBJ2-5 TRBD1 TRBV4-2
TGTGCCAGTAGTGGGATGGGGCAGATCTATGGCTACACCTTC CASSGMGQIYGYTF NA TRBJ1-2 NA TRBV19
TGTGCCAGTAGTAGTGACAGCTATGGCTACACCTTC CASSSDSYGYTF NA TRBJ1-2 NA TRBV19
TGTGCCAGCAGTTACCTAGCGGGAGGGCTGGAGACCCAGTACTTC CASSYLAGGLETQYF NA TRBJ2-5 TRBD2 TRBV6-2/TRBV6-3
TGTGCCAGCAGTTACCGGGCCCTGGCTAGCGGGAGTTGGTACGAGCAGTACTTC CASSYRALASGSWYEQYF NA TRBJ2-7 TRBD2 TRBV28
TGTGCCAGCAGTGCTACAGGGACGAACACTGAAGCTTTCTTT CASSATGTNTEAFF NA TRBJ1-1 NA TRBV25-1
TGTGCCAGCAGTTACTCAACAATGGGCGACGAGCAGTACTTC CASSYSTMGDEQYF NA TRBJ2-7 NA TRBV6-5
TGTGCCAGCAGCTTAGCCGGCACTGAAGCTTTCTTT CASSLAGTEAFF NA TRBJ1-1 NA TRBV11-2
TGTGCCAGCAGTTTAACAGGGGGCCGTTACAATGAGCAGTTCTTC CASSLTGGRYNEQFF NA TRBJ2-1 TRBD1 TRBV6-5
TGTGCCAGCAGCCCAGGACTAGCCAGACCTGAGCAGTTCTTC CASSPGLARPEQFF NA TRBJ2-1 TRBD2 TRBV7-9
TGCAGCGTTGAAGCTGGGCAGGGGTCCACCTACGAGCAGTACTTC CSVEAGQGSTYEQYF once TRBJ2-7 NA TRBV29-1
TGTGCCAGCAGCTCAGGGGTCTATGGCTACACCTTC CASSSGVYGYTF NA TRBJ1-2 NA TRBV7-2
TGCGCCAGCAGCCCCCAGGGGGTTGGAAACACCATATATTTT CASSPQGVGNTIYF NA TRBJ1-3 TRBD1 TRBV5-1
TGTGCCAGCAGTCCCCTCCCGGTACGGGGTTACAATCAGCCCCAGCATTTT CASSPLPVRGYNQPQHF NA TRBJ1-5 NA TRBV28
TGTGCCAGCAGCTGGGGACAGGGGTTTAATTCACCCCTCCACTTT CASSWGQGFNSPLHF NA TRBJ1-6 TRBD1 TRBV5-4
TGTGCCAGCAGTGGGTCACAGGGCCTTAATTCACCCCTCCACTTT CASSGSQGLNSPLHF few TRBJ1-6 NA TRBV2